This is a list of T cell receptor beta chains from one sample in a study of technical replicates of blood from a handful of donors. Sequenced by immunoSEQ multiplex PCR; TCRdb stores in-frame clones only, minus some. The sample includes just over 80,000 clones, 95% to 97% of them seen just once. The source material was T cells isolated from PBMCs. The receptor source for this set is a human donor in good health. Each CDR3 is given with its conserved first and last residue. D genes are given only for firm matches. Size tells how often a clone was seen (once, few, many) or the class of an expanded clone, and some rows leave it out.

v_call: TRBV14; d_call: TRBD1; clone_size: few; j_call: TRBJ1-1; cdr3_aa: CASSQETGSTEAFF; cdr3_nt: TGTGCCAGCAGCCAAGAGACAGGGAGCACTGAAGCTTTCTTT
v_call: TRBV6-5; d_call: TRBD2; clone_size: NA; j_call: TRBJ2-1; cdr3_aa: CASSYSTRGSWDEQFF; cdr3_nt: TGTGCCAGCAGTTACTCGACGCGCGGGAGCTGGGATGAGCAGTTCTTC
v_call: TRBV27; d_call: TRBD2; clone_size: NA; j_call: TRBJ2-1; cdr3_aa: CASSVSGTLYNEQFF; cdr3_nt: TGTGCCAGCAGTGTGAGCGGGACTCTCTACAATGAGCAGTTCTTC
v_call: TRBV4-2; d_call: TRBD2; clone_size: NA; j_call: TRBJ2-7; cdr3_aa: CASSPRAGAYEQYF; cdr3_nt: TGTGCCAGCAGCCCTCGAGCGGGGGCCTACGAGCAGTACTTC
v_call: TRBV9; d_call: TRBD2; clone_size: once; j_call: TRBJ2-7; cdr3_aa: CASSEGLGEVQYF; cdr3_nt: TGTGCCAGCAGCGAAGGACTAGGGGAAGTGCAGTACTTC
v_call: TRBV11-2; d_call: NA; clone_size: NA; j_call: TRBJ2-2; cdr3_aa: CASSLVRGVGELFF; cdr3_nt: TGTGCCAGCAGCTTAGTACGCGGAGTCGGGGAGCTGTTTTTT
v_call: TRBV6-1; d_call: TRBD1; clone_size: NA; j_call: TRBJ2-7; cdr3_aa: CASRAGQGAIYEQYF; cdr3_nt: TGTGCCAGCAGGGCCGGACAGGGGGCGATTTACGAGCAGTACTTC
v_call: TRBV18; d_call: TRBD2; clone_size: NA; j_call: TRBJ2-5; cdr3_aa: CASSPPSGRGQETQYF; cdr3_nt: TGTGCCAGCTCACCACCGAGCGGGAGGGGTCAAGAGACCCAGTACTTC
v_call: TRBV25-1; d_call: TRBD1; clone_size: once; j_call: TRBJ1-1; cdr3_aa: CASSDDRATEAFF; cdr3_nt: TGTGCCAGCAGTGATGACAGGGCCACTGAAGCTTTCTTT
v_call: TRBV19; d_call: TRBD1; clone_size: NA; j_call: TRBJ1-2; cdr3_aa: CASRGTGSGYGYTF; cdr3_nt: TGTGCCAGTAGGGGGACAGGGTCGGGCTATGGCTACACCTTC
v_call: TRBV10-3; d_call: NA; clone_size: NA; j_call: TRBJ2-7; cdr3_aa: CAAHGQGIHEQYF; cdr3_nt: TGTGCCGCGCACGGACAAGGGATCCACGAGCAGTACTTC
v_call: TRBV2; d_call: TRBD1; clone_size: NA; j_call: TRBJ2-1; cdr3_aa: CARRQGHEQFF; cdr3_nt: TGTGCCCGCCGACAGGGTCATGAGCAGTTCTTC
v_call: TRBV7-3; d_call: NA; clone_size: NA; j_call: TRBJ2-1; cdr3_aa: CASSLKGLARGNEQFF; cdr3_nt: TGTGCCAGCAGCTTAAAGGGTCTAGCGCGAGGGAATGAGCAGTTCTTC
v_call: TRBV5-4; d_call: TRBD2; clone_size: NA; j_call: TRBJ2-7; cdr3_aa: CASSSTSGSYEQYF; cdr3_nt: TGTGCCAGCAGCTCAACTAGCGGGAGCTACGAGCAGTACTTC
v_call: TRBV6-1; d_call: NA; clone_size: NA; j_call: TRBJ2-5; cdr3_aa: CASSDTYLETQYF; cdr3_nt: TGTGCCAGCAGTGATACTTATTTAGAGACCCAGTACTTC
v_call: TRBV6-5; d_call: TRBD2; clone_size: NA; j_call: TRBJ2-5; cdr3_aa: CASRYGLGGMETQYF; cdr3_nt: TGTGCCAGCAGATATGGACTAGGAGGGATGGAGACCCAGTACTTC
v_call: TRBV28; d_call: TRBD1; clone_size: once; j_call: TRBJ1-2; cdr3_aa: CATNRQGEGYTF; cdr3_nt: TGTGCCACCAACCGACAGGGAGAAGGCTACACCTTC
v_call: TRBV4-2; d_call: TRBD2; clone_size: NA; j_call: TRBJ2-1; cdr3_aa: CASSQVVRTSGSNEQFF; cdr3_nt: TGTGCCAGCAGCCAAGTAGTTAGAACTAGCGGGAGCAATGAGCAGTTCTTC
v_call: TRBV10-1; d_call: TRBD1; clone_size: NA; j_call: TRBJ2-7; cdr3_aa: CASSEEGTGYYEQYF; cdr3_nt: TGCGCCAGCAGTGAGGAAGGGACAGGGTACTACGAGCAGTACTTC
v_call: TRBV7-3; d_call: NA; clone_size: NA; j_call: TRBJ2-7; cdr3_aa: CASSLGESSYEQYF; cdr3_nt: TGTGCCAGCAGCTTAGGGGAGAGTTCCTACGAGCAGTACTTC
v_call: TRBV21-1; d_call: NA; clone_size: once; j_call: TRBJ2-5; cdr3_aa: CASSKGKEGTQYF; cdr3_nt: TGTGCCAGCAGCAAGGGCAAGGAAGGGACCCAGTACTTC
v_call: TRBV29-1; d_call: NA; clone_size: NA; j_call: TRBJ1-1; cdr3_aa: CSVEQTGGTEAFF; cdr3_nt: TGCAGCGTTGAGCAGACAGGAGGCACTGAAGCTTTCTTT
v_call: TRBV28; d_call: TRBD1; clone_size: NA; j_call: TRBJ1-5; cdr3_aa: CASGPPGGLYSNQPQHF; cdr3_nt: TGTGCCAGCGGACCTCCAGGGGGCTTATATAGCAATCAGCCCCAGCATTTT
v_call: TRBV7-8; d_call: NA; clone_size: NA; j_call: TRBJ2-3; cdr3_aa: CASSPGWSTDTQYF; cdr3_nt: TGTGCCAGCAGCCCCGGGTGGAGCACAGATACGCAGTATTTT
v_call: TRBV5-5; d_call: NA; clone_size: NA; j_call: TRBJ2-5; cdr3_aa: CASSAPGLQETQYF; cdr3_nt: TGTGCCAGCAGCGCTCCGGGACTCCAAGAGACCCAGTACTTC
v_call: TRBV27; d_call: NA; clone_size: NA; j_call: TRBJ1-1; cdr3_aa: CASSYGGAEAFF; cdr3_nt: TGTGCCAGCAGTTACGGGGGTGCTGAAGCTTTCTTT
v_call: TRBV4-2; d_call: TRBD2; clone_size: once; j_call: TRBJ2-1; cdr3_aa: CASSQDSGSYNEQFF; cdr3_nt: TGTGCCAGCAGCCAAGATAGCGGGTCCTACAATGAGCAGTTCTTC
v_call: TRBV10-3; d_call: NA; clone_size: NA; j_call: TRBJ2-1; cdr3_aa: CAISLTEGEQFF; cdr3_nt: TGTGCCATCAGTTTGACTGAAGGTGAGCAGTTCTTC
v_call: TRBV19; d_call: TRBD1; clone_size: NA; j_call: TRBJ2-3; cdr3_aa: CASQTGGPDTQYF; cdr3_nt: TGTGCCTCCCAGACAGGGGGCCCAGATACGCAGTATTTT
v_call: TRBV11-2; d_call: NA; clone_size: NA; j_call: TRBJ2-3; cdr3_aa: CASSLDHGGTQYF; cdr3_nt: TGTGCCAGCAGCTTAGATCACGGGGGAACGCAGTATTTT
v_call: TRBV29-1; d_call: NA; clone_size: NA; j_call: TRBJ2-5; cdr3_aa: CSVEFRQETQYF; cdr3_nt: TGCAGCGTTGAATTTCGGCAAGAGACCCAGTACTTC
v_call: TRBV6-5; d_call: TRBD1; clone_size: once; j_call: TRBJ2-7; cdr3_aa: CASNRGHEQYF; cdr3_nt: TGTGCCAGCAACAGGGGTCACGAGCAGTACTTC
v_call: TRBV27; d_call: NA; clone_size: NA; j_call: TRBJ2-7; cdr3_aa: CASSFLVRGTAYEQYF; cdr3_nt: TGTGCCAGCAGTTTCCTTGTCAGGGGAACAGCCTACGAGCAGTACTTC
v_call: TRBV7-9; d_call: TRBD2; clone_size: NA; j_call: TRBJ2-2; cdr3_aa: CASSQGSGSWSTGELFF; cdr3_nt: TGTGCCAGCAGCCAAGGTAGCGGGAGTTGGTCCACCGGGGAGCTGTTTTTT
v_call: TRBV7-8; d_call: TRBD2; clone_size: NA; j_call: TRBJ2-7; cdr3_aa: CASSLGPGGSYEQYF; cdr3_nt: TGTGCCAGCAGCTTAGGTCCGGGGGGGTCCTACGAGCAGTACTTC
v_call: TRBV14; d_call: TRBD1; clone_size: NA; j_call: TRBJ2-7; cdr3_aa: CASSQRDRVHEQYF; cdr3_nt: TGTGCCAGCAGCCAACGGGACAGGGTACACGAGCAGTACTTC
v_call: TRBV10-1; d_call: TRBD2; clone_size: NA; j_call: TRBJ2-3; cdr3_aa: CASSGPSSGRADTQYF; cdr3_nt: TGCGCCAGCAGCGGACCCTCTAGCGGGAGAGCAGATACGCAGTATTTT
v_call: TRBV19; d_call: TRBD2; clone_size: once; j_call: TRBJ2-2; cdr3_aa: CASRRLAGISNTGELFF; cdr3_nt: TGTGCCAGTAGGCGACTAGCGGGTATCTCGAACACCGGGGAGCTGTTTTTT
v_call: TRBV9; d_call: NA; clone_size: NA; j_call: TRBJ2-1; cdr3_aa: CASSSAGGLSISEQFF; cdr3_nt: TGTGCCAGCAGTAGCGCTGGGGGACTCAGCATCAGTGAGCAGTTCTTC
v_call: TRBV11-2; d_call: TRBD1; clone_size: NA; j_call: TRBJ1-1; cdr3_aa: CASSSTTGSTEAFF; cdr3_nt: TGTGCCAGCAGCTCCACGACAGGGAGCACTGAAGCTTTCTTT
v_call: TRBV10-3; d_call: TRBD1; clone_size: once; j_call: TRBJ1-1; cdr3_aa: CAIRGQGRITEAFF; cdr3_nt: TGTGCCATCAGGGGACAGGGAAGAATTACTGAAGCTTTCTTT
v_call: TRBV4-1; d_call: TRBD1; clone_size: NA; j_call: TRBJ1-2; cdr3_aa: CASSQANLQTGADGYTF; cdr3_nt: TGCGCCAGCAGCCAAGCAAACTTGCAAACAGGGGCAGATGGCTACACCTTC
v_call: TRBV5-6; d_call: NA; clone_size: NA; j_call: TRBJ2-1; cdr3_aa: CASSLIANEQFF; cdr3_nt: TGTGCCAGCAGCTTGATAGCTAATGAGCAGTTCTTC
v_call: TRBV5-6; d_call: NA; clone_size: NA; j_call: TRBJ2-2; cdr3_aa: CATTRVNTGELFF; cdr3_nt: TGTGCAACCACCAGGGTGAACACCGGGGAGCTGTTTTTT
v_call: TRBV28; d_call: NA; clone_size: NA; j_call: TRBJ2-5; cdr3_aa: CASSFPQRAKETQYF; cdr3_nt: TGTGCCAGCAGTTTCCCCCAGCGCGCCAAGGAGACCCAGTACTTC
v_call: TRBV30; d_call: NA; clone_size: NA; j_call: TRBJ2-5; cdr3_aa: CASVGAGQETQYF; cdr3_nt: TGTGCCTCGGTCGGGGCGGGACAAGAGACCCAGTACTTC
v_call: TRBV4-1; d_call: TRBD2; clone_size: NA; j_call: TRBJ2-5; cdr3_aa: CASSQVGLAGETQYF; cdr3_nt: TGCGCCAGCAGCCAAGTGGGACTAGCGGGAGAGACCCAGTACTTC
v_call: TRBV5-1; d_call: NA; clone_size: once; j_call: TRBJ2-2; cdr3_aa: CASSLSQGTTGELFF; cdr3_nt: TGCGCCAGCAGCTTGTCGCAGGGGACCACCGGGGAGCTGTTTTTT
v_call: TRBV10-3; d_call: TRBD1; clone_size: NA; j_call: TRBJ2-7; cdr3_aa: CAIRTNNDRDEQYF; cdr3_nt: TGTGCCATCAGGACCAACAACGACAGGGACGAGCAGTACTTC
v_call: TRBV27; d_call: NA; clone_size: NA; j_call: TRBJ1-2; cdr3_aa: CASSLPAPGYTF; cdr3_nt: TGTGCCAGCAGTTTACCCGCGCCTGGCTACACCTTC
v_call: TRBV19; d_call: NA; clone_size: once; j_call: TRBJ2-3; cdr3_aa: CASSGLIDTQYF; cdr3_nt: TGTGCCAGTTCAGGGTTAATAGATACGCAGTATTTT
v_call: TRBV28; d_call: TRBD2; clone_size: NA; j_call: TRBJ2-1; cdr3_aa: CASSLYASGNSYNEQFF; cdr3_nt: TGTGCCAGCAGTTTGTACGCTAGCGGCAACTCCTACAATGAGCAGTTCTTC
v_call: TRBV9; d_call: TRBD1; clone_size: NA; j_call: TRBJ1-3; cdr3_aa: CASSVDGTGNSGNTIYF; cdr3_nt: TGTGCCAGCAGCGTAGATGGGACAGGGAACTCTGGAAACACCATATATTTT
v_call: TRBV27; d_call: TRBD1; clone_size: NA; j_call: TRBJ1-2; cdr3_aa: CASSPVGTGVNYGYTF; cdr3_nt: TGTGCCAGCAGTCCAGTAGGGACAGGGGTTAACTATGGCTACACCTTC
v_call: TRBV25-1; d_call: TRBD2; clone_size: NA; j_call: TRBJ2-5; cdr3_aa: CASSASGSWGETQYF; cdr3_nt: TGTGCCAGCAGTGCTAGCGGGAGTTGGGGAGAGACCCAGTACTTC
v_call: TRBV6-6; d_call: NA; clone_size: NA; j_call: TRBJ1-5; cdr3_aa: CASSYQGDNQPQHF; cdr3_nt: TGTGCCAGCAGTTACCAGGGCGACAATCAGCCCCAGCATTTT
v_call: TRBV28; d_call: TRBD2; clone_size: NA; j_call: TRBJ2-3; cdr3_aa: CASSLLAGDPQHTDTQYF; cdr3_nt: TGTGCCAGCAGTTTACTAGCGGGAGACCCCCAACACACAGATACGCAGTATTTT
v_call: TRBV9; d_call: NA; clone_size: NA; j_call: TRBJ1-2; cdr3_aa: CASSVEGGGDGYTF; cdr3_nt: TGTGCCAGCAGCGTAGAAGGCGGAGGAGATGGCTACACCTTC
v_call: TRBV5-6; d_call: NA; clone_size: once; j_call: TRBJ1-2; cdr3_aa: CASSLDRGDYGYTF; cdr3_nt: TGTGCCAGCAGCTTGGACCGGGGAGATTATGGCTACACCTTC
v_call: TRBV4-1; d_call: TRBD2; clone_size: NA; j_call: TRBJ2-1; cdr3_aa: CASSQDHGGGPQEQFF; cdr3_nt: TGCGCCAGCAGCCAAGATCATGGGGGAGGGCCGCAGGAGCAGTTCTTC